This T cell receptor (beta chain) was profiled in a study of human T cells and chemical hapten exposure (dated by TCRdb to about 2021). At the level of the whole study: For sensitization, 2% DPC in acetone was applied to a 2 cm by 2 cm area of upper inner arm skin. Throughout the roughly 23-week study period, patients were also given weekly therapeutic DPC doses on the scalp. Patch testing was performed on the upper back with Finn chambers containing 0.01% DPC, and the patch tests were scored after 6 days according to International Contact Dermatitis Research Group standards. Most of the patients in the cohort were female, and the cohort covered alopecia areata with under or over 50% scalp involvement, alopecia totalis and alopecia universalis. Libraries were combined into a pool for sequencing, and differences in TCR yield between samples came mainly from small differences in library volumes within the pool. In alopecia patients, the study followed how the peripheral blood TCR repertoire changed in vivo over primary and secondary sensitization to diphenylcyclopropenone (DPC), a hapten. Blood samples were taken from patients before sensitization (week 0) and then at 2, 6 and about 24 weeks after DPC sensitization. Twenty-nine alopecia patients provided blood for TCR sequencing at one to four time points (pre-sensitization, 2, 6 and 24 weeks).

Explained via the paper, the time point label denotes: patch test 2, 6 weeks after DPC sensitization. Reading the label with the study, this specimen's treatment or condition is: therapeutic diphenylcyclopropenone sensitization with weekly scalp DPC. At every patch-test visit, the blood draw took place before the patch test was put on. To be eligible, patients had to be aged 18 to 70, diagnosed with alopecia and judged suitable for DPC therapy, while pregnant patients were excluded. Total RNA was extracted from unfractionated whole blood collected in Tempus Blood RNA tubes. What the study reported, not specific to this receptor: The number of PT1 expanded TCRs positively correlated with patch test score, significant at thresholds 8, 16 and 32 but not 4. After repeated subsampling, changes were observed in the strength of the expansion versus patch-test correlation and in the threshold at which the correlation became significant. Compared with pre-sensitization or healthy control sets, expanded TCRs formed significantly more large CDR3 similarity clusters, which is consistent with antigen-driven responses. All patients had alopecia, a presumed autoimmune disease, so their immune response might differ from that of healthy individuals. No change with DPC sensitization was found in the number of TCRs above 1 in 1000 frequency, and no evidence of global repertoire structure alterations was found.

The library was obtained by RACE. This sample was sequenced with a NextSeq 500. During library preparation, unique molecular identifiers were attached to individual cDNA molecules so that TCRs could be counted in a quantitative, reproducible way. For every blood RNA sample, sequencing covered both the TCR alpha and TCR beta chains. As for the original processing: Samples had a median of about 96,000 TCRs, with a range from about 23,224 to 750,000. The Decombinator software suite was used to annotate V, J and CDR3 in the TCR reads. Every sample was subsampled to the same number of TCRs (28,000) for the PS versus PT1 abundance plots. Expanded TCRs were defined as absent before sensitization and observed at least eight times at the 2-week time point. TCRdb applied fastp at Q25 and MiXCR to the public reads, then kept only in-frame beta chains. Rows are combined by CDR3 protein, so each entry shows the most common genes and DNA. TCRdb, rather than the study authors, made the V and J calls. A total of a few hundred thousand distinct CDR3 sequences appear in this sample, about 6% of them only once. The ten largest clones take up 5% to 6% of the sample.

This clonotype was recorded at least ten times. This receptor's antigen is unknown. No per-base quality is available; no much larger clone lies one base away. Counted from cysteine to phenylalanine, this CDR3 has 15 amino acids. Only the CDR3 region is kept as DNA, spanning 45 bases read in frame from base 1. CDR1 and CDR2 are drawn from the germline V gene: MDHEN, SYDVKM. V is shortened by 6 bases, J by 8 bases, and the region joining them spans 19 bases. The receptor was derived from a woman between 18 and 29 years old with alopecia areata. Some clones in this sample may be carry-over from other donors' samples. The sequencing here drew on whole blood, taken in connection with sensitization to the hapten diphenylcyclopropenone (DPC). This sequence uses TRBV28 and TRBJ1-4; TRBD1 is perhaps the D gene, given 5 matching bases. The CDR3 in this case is CASSPPGLFFEKLFF. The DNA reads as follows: TGTGCCAGCAGCCCCCCGGGGCTCTTCTTCGAAAAACTGTTTTTT. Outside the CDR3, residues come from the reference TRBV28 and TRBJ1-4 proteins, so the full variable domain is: DVKVTQSSRYLVKRTGEKVFLECVQDMDHENMFWYRQDPGLGLRLIYFSYDVKMKEKGDIPEGYSVSREKKERFSLILESASTNQTSMYLCASSPPGLFFEKLFFGSGTQLSVL.